This TCR beta chain was recorded in a study of T cell responses to AZD1222 COVID-19 vaccine (TCRdb year 2021). For the wider study: AZD1222 recipients whose second dose came at about 4 weeks and those whose second dose came at about 12 weeks were combined into one group, since spike-specific TCR depth and breadth did not differ between the two schedules. TCR sequencing covered more than 230 trial participants: 200 to 220 given two doses of AZD1222 and about 26 given two doses of MenACWY control vaccine. Trial participants were enrolled into age subgroups of 18-55, 56-69 and 70-plus years, which contained roughly 140, 27 and 60 TCR-sequenced participants, respectively. What the study reported, not specific to this receptor: Because no samples from the day 14 peak response were available, repertoires could be characterized only after the peak T cell response. Participants were mostly white British, with more females than males. The authors suggested clonal diversity may have been underestimated. In the small 56-69-year group, the increase in depth fell short of significance, most likely because of low power. Conclusions about previously exposed vaccinees are limited because only a handful of AZD1222 recipients were SARS-CoV-2 seropositive at baseline. A significant rise in spike-specific TCR breadth and depth was observed after two AZD1222 doses relative to day 0 and relative to MenACWY recipients. Vaccine-associated CD4 TCRs spanned the whole spike protein, with dominant responses in regions 160-218 and 743-854. Reportedly, almost half of the unique spike-specific TCRs recognized epitopes lying outside the regions that are mutated in the B.1.351 and B.1.1.7 variants.

The CDR3 regions of human TCRbeta chains were subjected to immunosequencing. In the original analysis: Repertoire TCRs were matched against a reference library of SARS-CoV-2-specific TCRs generated with the MIRA antigen-specificity platform. Breadth was defined as the fraction of unique TCRs that were SARS-CoV-2-associated. Depth was defined as the fraction of total T cells that were SARS-CoV-2-associated. Using the MIRA data, every spike-specific TCR was mapped to the spike region that the TCR reacted to and assigned to either a CD4 or a CD8 class. Log10-transformed breadth and depth values were compared by one-way ANOVA with Sidak's multiple comparisons tests. The table comes from immuneACCESS by way of TCRdb, which keeps in-frame sequences with V and J called. Part of the clones is missing from these tables; in studies checked, under half for an unresolved V gene and the rest for unknown reasons. The DNA was the basis for D and trimming; V, J and clone size are from that table. The sample table lists about 110,000 clones, roughly 84% of them with a count of one. The ten largest clones add up to 3% to 3.5% of the sample.

After removal of 6 bases from V and 7 bases from J, the junction retains 9 bases not matched to a gene. Per the germline V gene, MDHEN is the CDR1 and SYDVKM is the CDR2. The CDR3 holds 14 amino acids from the cysteine to the phenylalanine. The DNA shown is the 42-base CDR3, in frame from base 1. The intended sense of this specimen's time point label: baseline before first vaccination. Samples from vaccinated people were obtained from the UK trials COV001 and COV002, which included a single-blind randomized controlled phase 2/3 trial of AZD1222 (ChAdOx1 nCoV-19) in healthy adults. For TCRbeta chain sequencing, PBMC samples from trial participants were taken at day 0 and at day 28 after the second dose. Comment on this clone: The specificity of this receptor is unknown. No much larger clone is present one base from it, and per-base qualities are unavailable.

This material consisted of peripheral blood, taken on day 0 of AZD1222 vaccination. The clonotype comes from an adult in good health. This chain is built from TRBV28 and TRBJ1-2, with 9 bases in between that match TRBD1. The CDR3 region reads CASRVDRGISGYTF. The DNA sequence is as follows: TGTGCCAGCAGGGTGGACAGGGGAATAAGTGGCTACACCTTC.